The clone carrying this TCR beta chain was found once. Authors' analysis steps: Reference gene primers were amplified, and this amplification served to estimate nucleated cell counts. The data were produced by immunoSEQ multiplex PCR, yet TCRdb's version contains in-frame clones alone and is incomplete. The V and J calls and clone size come from that table; D and trimming were worked out from the DNA. The table lists fewer than 200,000 clones, 84% of them singletons. Germline assignment: CDR1 SGHDN and CDR2 FVKESK. V lost 0 bases, J lost 8 bases, and 8 bases lay in between. This CDR3 spans 13 amino acids. This entry belongs to a study of blood T cell repertoires in COVID-19.

This chain uses TRBV14 with TRBJ2-1; TRBD1 might be the D (6 bases). Sequencing was performed on PBMCs or T cells enriched from blood (not recorded which). The TCR originated in a woman between 25 and 40 years old who had been exposed to COVID-19. The DNA of the CDR3 is TGTGCCAGCAGCCAAGATGGGGGCTATGAGCAGTTCTTC. Protein product: CASSQDGGYEQFF.